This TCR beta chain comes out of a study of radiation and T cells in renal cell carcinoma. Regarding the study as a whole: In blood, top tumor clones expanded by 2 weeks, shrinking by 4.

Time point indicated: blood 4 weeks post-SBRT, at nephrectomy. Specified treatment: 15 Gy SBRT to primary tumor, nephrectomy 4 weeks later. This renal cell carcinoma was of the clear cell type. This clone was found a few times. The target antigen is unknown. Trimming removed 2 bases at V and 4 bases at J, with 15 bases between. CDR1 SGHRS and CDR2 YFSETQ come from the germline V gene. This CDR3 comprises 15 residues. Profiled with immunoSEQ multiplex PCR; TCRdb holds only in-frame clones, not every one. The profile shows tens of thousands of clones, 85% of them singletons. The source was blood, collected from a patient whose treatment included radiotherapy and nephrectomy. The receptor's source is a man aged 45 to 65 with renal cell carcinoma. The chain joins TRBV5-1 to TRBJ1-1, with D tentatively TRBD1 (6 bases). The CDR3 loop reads CASSLNAGEVTEAFF. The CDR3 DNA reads TGCGCCAGCAGCTTAAATGCAGGGGAAGTCACTGAAGCTTTCTTT.